What follows describes a single T cell receptor beta chain. Between the trimmed V and J ends, which lost 4 bases and 3 bases, there was a span of 19 bases. The CDR3 length is 16 residues. Investigators isolated RNA and reverse transcribed it into cDNA to act as the sequencing template. Some clones are missing from TCRdb's copy, which holds only in-frame ones; the method was immunoSEQ multiplex PCR. This table holds about 150,000 clones, under 60% found once. The source of the sample is a study of CD8+ T cells in alopecia areata. The receptor was isolated from a human donor with alopecia areata. The source material was CD8+ T cells sorted from blood, sampled at week 0. This chain connects TRBV5-7 to TRBJ1-2; the D gene is possibly TRBD1 (5 bases). TRBV5-7 is identified as an open reading frame with a role that is uncertain. CDR3 loop: CASSPRRLGTDYGYTF. In DNA form, the CDR3 reads TGTGCCAGCAGCCCTAGAAGGCTGGGGACCGACTATGGCTACACCTTC.